This entry is about one T cell receptor beta chain. Trimming left V 3 bases short and J 3 bases short, with 11 bases between. Germline CDR1 and CDR2: SGHTA and FQGNSA. The length of the CDR3 is 15 residues. These data are taken from a study of shared clonotypes between healthy human individuals. Libraries were prepared by immunoSEQ multiplex PCR; TCRdb keeps only in-frame clonotypes and omits some of them. The table shows over 1.5 million clones, with about 98% occurring only once. The TCR comes from a man aged 25 to 40 in good health. The chain has TRBV7-2 and TRBJ2-2; tentative D call: TRBD1 (5 bases). The sample comprised naive CD4+ T cells sorted from blood. Subset defined: CD45RA+ positively selected. CDR3 sequence (DNA): TGTGCCAGCAGCTTGGCGGCAGGGTACACCGGGGAGCTGTTTTTT. Translated, it gives CASSLAAGYTGELFF.